This is a list of T cell receptor beta chains from one sample in a study of shared clonotypes between healthy human individuals. Data came from immunoSEQ multiplex PCR; TCRdb stores just in-frame clones and leaves some out. This sample has 2 million to 2.5 million clones, with under 95% found just once. Sequenced: naive CD4+ T cells from PBMCs. These TCRs come from a man younger than 30 in good health. Some clones in this sample may be carry-over from other donors' samples. Each CDR3 is given with its conserved first and last residue. The D gene is left open where the match is weak. Clone size is not always given. Where it is, it says once, few, many or a class for expanded clones.

NA TRBJ2-3 TRBV11-2 NA CASSLSGSRVASTDTQYF TGTGCCAGCAGCTTAAGCGGGTCTCGCGTCGCTAGCACAGATACGCAGTATTTT
NA TRBJ1-5 TRBV6-1 once CASSEAGGAHQPQHF TGTGCCAGCAGTGAAGCGGGGGGCGCCCATCAGCCCCAGCATTTT
NA TRBJ2-3 TRBV11-3 NA CASSGASSTDTQYF TGTGCCAGCAGCGGGGCCTCTAGCACAGATACGCAGTATTTT
NA TRBJ2-5 TRBV5-6 NA CASSRKETQYF TGTGCCAGCAGCCGCAAAGAGACCCAGTACTTC
NA TRBJ1-2 TRBV30 once CAWSGSTDGYTF TGTGCCTGGAGTGGGTCCACGGATGGCTACACCTTC
TRBD2 TRBJ2-2 TRBV18 NA CASSPPFAGVNTGELFF TGTGCCAGCTCACCCCCTTTTGCGGGAGTTAACACCGGGGAGCTGTTTTTT
NA TRBJ2-5 TRBV10-1 once CASSESGRVETQYF TGCGCCAGCAGTGAGTCGGGCAGGGTAGAGACCCAGTACTTC
NA TRBJ2-1 TRBV11-2 NA CASSLGPERGEQFF TGTGCCAGCAGCCTAGGACCCGAAAGGGGTGAGCAGTTCTTC
TRBD2 TRBJ2-1 TRBV6-5 NA CAASGGYNEQFF TGTGCCGCCTCGGGGGGCTACAATGAGCAGTTCTTC
TRBD2 TRBJ2-1 TRBV7-8 NA CASSSRPSGRWHEQFF TGTGCCAGCAGCTCTCGTCCTAGCGGGAGGTGGCATGAGCAGTTCTTC
TRBD2 TRBJ2-7 TRBV11-3 NA CASSSGLAHEQYF TGTGCCAGCAGCTCCGGACTAGCACACGAGCAGTACTTC
NA TRBJ2-2 TRBV7-2 NA CASSSPAGTNTGELFF TGTGCCAGCAGCTCGCCTGCGGGTACGAACACCGGGGAGCTGTTTTTT
NA TRBJ2-2 TRBV5-1 NA CASSLGPGITGTGELFF TGCGCCAGCAGCTTGGGGCCCGGGATTACGGGCACCGGGGAGCTGTTTTTT
NA TRBJ2-3 TRBV9 NA CASSPRSLAVGTDTQYF TGTGCCAGCAGCCCCCGGTCCCTGGCTGTCGGTACAGATACGCAGTATTTT
TRBD1 TRBJ2-7 TRBV4-2 NA CASSQGRDRSSYEQYF TGTGCCAGCAGCCAAGGGAGGGACAGGTCTTCCTACGAGCAGTACTTC
NA TRBJ2-3 TRBV5-1 NA CASSLWAGVSGGLTDTQYF TGCGCCAGCAGCTTGTGGGCAGGAGTCAGCGGCGGGTTGACAGATACGCAGTATTTT
TRBD1 TRBJ1-5 TRBV29-1 once CSARGTEGGQPQHF TGCAGCGCCAGAGGGACAGAAGGGGGTCAGCCCCAGCATTTT
NA TRBJ2-1 TRBV6-4 once CASSVLGDSYNEQFF TGTGCCAGCAGTGTACTAGGGGACTCCTACAATGAGCAGTTCTTC
TRBD2 TRBJ2-2 TRBV4-2 NA CASSPGTSDNTGELFF TGTGCCAGCAGCCCGGGGACTAGCGACAACACCGGGGAGCTGTTTTTT
TRBD1 TRBJ2-3 TRBV28 NA CAILTGRSTDTQYF TGTGCCATCCTGACAGGGCGTAGCACAGATACGCAGTATTTT
TRBD1 TRBJ2-4 TRBV29-1 NA CSVEEGQGWYDKNIQYF TGCAGCGTTGAAGAGGGACAGGGATGGTATGACAAAAACATTCAGTACTTC
NA TRBJ2-3 TRBV7-6 NA CASSTSPPDTQYF TGTGCCAGCAGCACCTCCCCCCCGGATACGCAGTATTTT
NA TRBJ1-2 TRBV28 NA CASRAEPTDYGYTF TGTGCCTCGCGGGCAGAACCCACTGACTATGGCTACACCTTC
TRBD2 TRBJ2-1 TRBV7-3 NA CASSFSSGSYNEQFF TGTGCCAGCAGCTTCTCCAGCGGGAGTTACAATGAGCAGTTCTTC
NA TRBJ2-7 TRBV7-2 NA CASSADWSSYEQYF TGTGCCAGCAGCGCGGACTGGAGCTCCTACGAGCAGTACTTC
NA TRBJ2-7 TRBV5-4 once CASSLGGSSYEQYF TGTGCCAGCAGCTTGGGGGGCAGCAGCTACGAGCAGTACTTC
TRBD1 TRBJ1-5 TRBV19 NA CASSSTGVGNQPQHF TGTGCCAGTAGCAGTACAGGGGTGGGCAATCAGCCCCAGCATTTT
TRBD1 TRBJ2-1 TRBV19 NA CASSMGQFLLDEQFF TGTGCCAGTAGTATGGGACAGTTCCTCTTGGATGAGCAGTTCTTC
TRBD2 TRBJ2-3 TRBV28 NA CASSFWGLSYGDTQYF TGTGCCAGCAGTTTCTGGGGACTAAGCTACGGCGATACGCAGTATTTT
NA TRBJ1-5 TRBV10-3 NA CAISDRDQPQHF TGTGCCATCAGTGACCGGGATCAGCCCCAGCATTTT
NA TRBJ2-7 TRBV28 once CASKRGDYEQYF TGTGCCAGCAAAAGGGGCGACTACGAGCAGTACTTC
NA TRBJ2-6 TRBV18 NA CASSPGTLSSGANVLTF TGTGCCAGCTCACCGGGGACATTGTCCTCTGGGGCCAACGTCCTGACTTTC
TRBD2 TRBJ2-5 TRBV4-2 NA CASSQRGGETQYF TGTGCCAGCAGCCAGAGGGGAGGGGAGACCCAGTACTTC
NA TRBJ1-1 TRBV29-1 NA CSVDPMANTEAFF TGCAGCGTTGACCCCATGGCGAACACTGAAGCTTTCTTT
NA TRBJ1-2 TRBV6-6 NA CASSSAGLANYGYTF TGTGCCAGCAGCAGCGCAGGGTTAGCTAACTATGGCTACACCTTC
TRBD1 TRBJ1-2 TRBV5-1 few CASSEGQGGYGYTF TGCGCCAGCAGCGAGGGACAGGGCGGATATGGCTACACCTTC
NA TRBJ1-4 TRBV6-1 NA CASKRSLGSSEKLFF TGTGCCAGTAAACGAAGTTTGGGCAGCAGTGAAAAACTGTTTTTT
TRBD2 TRBJ2-1 TRBV5-1 NA CASTILAGGHEQFF TGCGCCAGCACGATATTAGCGGGAGGTCATGAGCAGTTCTTC
TRBD1 TRBJ1-5 TRBV28 NA CASRTNRGQRNQPQHF TGTGCCAGCAGAACAAACAGGGGGCAACGCAATCAGCCCCAGCATTTT
NA TRBJ2-1 TRBV6-5 NA CASSYSGGNSYNEQFF TGTGCCAGCAGTTACTCGGGCGGGAACTCCTACAATGAGCAGTTCTTC
TRBD1 TRBJ1-2 TRBV28 NA CASSLADSWQGEGYGYTF TGTGCCAGCAGTTTGGCGGACTCTTGGCAGGGGGAGGGCTATGGCTACACCTTC
NA TRBJ1-5 TRBV5-6 NA CASSSFGEAANSNQPQHF TGTGCCAGCAGCTCCTTCGGGGAGGCTGCAAATAGCAATCAGCCCCAGCATTTT
NA TRBJ2-7 TRBV5-6 NA CASSLGTRSYEQYF TGTGCCAGCAGCTTGGGGACCCGCTCCTACGAGCAGTACTTC
NA TRBJ1-1 TRBV10-2 NA CASSESYRSEAFF TGCGCCAGCAGTGAGTCTTACAGGTCTGAAGCTTTCTTT
NA TRBJ1-5 TRBV5-8 NA CASSLMSDFYNQPQHF TGTGCCAGCAGCTTGATGTCCGACTTCTATAATCAGCCCCAGCATTTT
TRBD1 TRBJ2-4 TRBV7-6 NA CASSSDRGDIQYF TGTGCCAGCAGCTCAGACAGGGGTGACATTCAGTACTTC
TRBD2 TRBJ2-5 TRBV5-1 NA CASSIMGLAEAFGETQYF TGCGCCAGCAGCATCATGGGACTAGCGGAGGCTTTTGGGGAGACCCAGTACTTC
NA TRBJ2-5 TRBV5-4 NA CASSFPNRAVREETQYF TGTGCCAGCAGCTTCCCCAATAGAGCGGTGCGAGAAGAGACCCAGTACTTC
NA TRBJ2-7 TRBV29-1 NA CSVGVQPYEQYF TGCAGCGTCGGGGTTCAACCCTACGAGCAGTACTTC
TRBD2 TRBJ2-3 TRBV6-8 NA CASSYATSGSASTDTQYF TGTGCCAGCAGTTACGCGACTAGCGGGAGCGCAAGCACAGATACGCAGTATTTT
NA TRBJ2-1 TRBV28 NA CASSRAGPPDNEQFF TGTGCCAGCAGTCGCGCGGGGCCCCCGGACAATGAGCAGTTCTTC
TRBD1 TRBJ2-3 TRBV7-9 NA CASSLDRGADTQYF TGTGCCAGCAGCTTAGACAGGGGGGCAGATACGCAGTATTTT